The 13 T cell receptor beta chains below all came from one sample that was sequenced in a study of blood T cells in healthy people across ages. A second PCR, run for about 7 to 11 cycles, used a sample-barcoded 5' primer plus a J-beta primer mix. TCRdb recomputed calls from the 5' RACE reads with MiXCR, one row per CDR3 protein. There are about 1.1 million distinct CDR3 sequences in the sample; under 40% occur only once, and under 15% lies in the top ten. The sample consisted of blood. The source is a man aged 18 to 29 in good health.

Worth noting for this clonotype: The junction departs from the called germline gene at one end, perhaps through a read error. The chain recombines TRBV7-9 with TRBJ1-2; D possibly corresponds to TRBD1 (5 bases). This CDR3 is 15 amino acids long. Germline V gives CDR1 SEHNR, CDR2 FQNEAQ (reference sequence). Here the CDR3 DNA reads TGTGCCAGCAGCTTACCTGGGACTATCGGCTATGACTACACCTTC. Translating gives CASSLPGTIGYDYTF.

The chain links TRBV30 to TRBJ1-2; a weak D match, TRBD1 (6 bases). The V gene's germline CDR1 is GTSNPN and CDR2 SVGIG (reference sequence). CDR3 length equals 13 residues. Trimming removed 2 bases at V and 7 bases at J, with 14 bases between. The CDR3 sequence is CAWSFGGRGGYTF. CDR3 nucleotides: TGTGCCTGGAGTTTCGGGGGCCGAGGTGGCTACACCTTC.

The chain carries TRBV20-1 and TRBJ2-7, with a tentative D call TRBD1 (6 bases). Trimming removed 6 bases at V and 9 bases at J, with 18 bases between. The CDR3 is 12 residues long. The germline V gene encodes CDR1 DFQATT and CDR2 SNEGSKA (reference sequence). The CDR3 loop reads CSAREDRFGQYF. The CDR3 nucleotides read TGCAGTGCCCGAGAAGACAGGTTTGGGCAGTACTTC.

The table lists this clonotype with many counts. This chain uses TRBV7-2 with TRBJ1-5; maybe TRBD1 (6 bases). Looked up from germline, CDR1 is SGHTA and CDR2 is FQGNSA. V was trimmed by 2 bases and J by 1 base, leaving 9 bases between them. CDR3 length: 15 residues. The CDR3 protein is CASSLLGASNQPQHF. The DNA for the CDR3 is TGTGCCAGCAGCTTACTGGGGGCGAGCAATCAGCCCCAGCATTTT.

V and J are TRBV12-5 and TRBJ2-3; 7 bases fit TRBD2. This CDR3 spans 14 amino acids. The germline CDR1 and CDR2 sequences are LGHNT and FRNRAP. Unmatched junction bases numbered 3, after V lost 5 bases and J lost 1 base. This chain's CDR3 is CASGVGGGTDTQYF. DNA of the CDR3: TGTGCTAGTGGTGTGGGGGGGGGCACAGATACGCAGTATTTT.

This clonotype was seen a handful of times. The genes are TRBV12-3 or TRBV12-4 and TRBJ1-2; 7 positions agree with TRBD1. The CDR3 extends over 12 amino acids. With V trimmed by 7 bases and J by 6 bases, 5 bases remained unmatched. The CDR3 region is CASTQTGDGYTF. Written as DNA, the CDR3 is TGTGCCAGCACCCAAACAGGGGATGGCTACACCTTC.

On this clonotype: A much larger clone lies one base from this, so it may be a read error. The chain links TRBV29-1 to TRBJ2-4, with 7 nucleotides matching TRBD1. The end of the DNA aligns better with TRBJ2-5, so the J call may be wrong. CDR1 is SQVTM and CDR2 is ANQGSEA in the germline V gene. The CDR3 covers 12 residues. The CDR3 sequence is CSVGQGEETQYF. Written as DNA, the CDR3 is TGCAGCGTTGGACAGGGCGAAGAGACCCAGTACTTC.

This clonotype was picked up a small number of times. The chain uses TRBV7-2 and TRBJ1-4; 9 bases are a match to TRBD1. V lost 4 bases and J lost 10; bases outside the gene matches: 10. CDR3 length: 15 residues. Germline V gene data show CDR1 as SGHTA and CDR2 as FQGNSA. The CDR3: CASSSPRTGEIKLFF. DNA for the CDR3: TGTGCCAGCAGCTCGCCCCGGACAGGGGAGATAAAACTGTTTTTT. The whole variable domain, remainder taken from reference TRBV7-2 and TRBJ1-4, is GAGVSQSPSNKVTEKGKDVELRCDPISGHTALYWYRQSLGQGLEFLIYFQGNSAPDKSGLPSDRFSAERTGGSVSTLTIQRTQQEDSAVYLCASSSPRTGEIKLFFGSGTQLSVL.

Concerning this clonotype itself: At one of its ends the junction is not consistent with the germline gene, which may arise from a read error. This sequence joins TRBV5-1 and TRBJ2-3, with D possibly called TRBD1 or TRBD2 (7 bases each). The CDR3 consists of 16 residues. The germline gives CDR1 SGHRS, CDR2 YFSETQ. CDR3 loop: CSSSLGEGQITDTQYF. In DNA form, the CDR3 reads TGCTCCAGCAGCCTGGGGGAGGGACAGATAACAGATACGCAGTATTTT. Filled out from reference TRBV5-1 and TRBJ2-3, the complete variable domain reads KAGVTQTPRYLIKTRGQQVTLSCSPISGHRSVSWYQQTPGQGLQFLFEYFSETQRNKGNFPGRFSGRQFSNSRSEMNVSTLELGDSALYLCSSSLGEGQITDTQYFGPGTRLTVL.

Note on this clonotype: This clone may be a read error of a much larger clone one base away. The chain uses TRBV12-3 or TRBV12-4 and TRBJ1-1; D gene ambiguous. This CDR3 comprises 13 residues. Trimming removed 3 bases at V and 1 base at J, with 6 bases between. The CDR3: CASSFVPNTEAFF. CDR3 sequence (DNA): TGTGCCAGCAGTTTCGTCCCGAACACTGAAGCTTTCTTT.

This clonotype was seen a handful of times. The chain carries TRBV12-3 or TRBV12-4 and TRBJ2-2; D is undetermined. The CDR3 runs to 12 residues. V lost 7 bases to trimming and J lost 4 bases, with 7 bases between them. CDR3 sequence: CASTTGTGELFF. The DNA for the CDR3 is TGTGCCAGCACTACCGGCACCGGGGAGCTGTTTTTT.

The chain uses TRBV24-1 and TRBJ2-3; D is possibly TRBD2 (7 bases). This CDR3 contains 16 residues. Trimming left V 3 bases short and J 5 bases short, with 17 bases between. Germline CDR1 reads KGHDR; CDR2 reads SFDVKD. The CDR3 sequence is CATSDRGAGGEDTQYF. For the CDR3, the DNA is TGTGCCACCAGTGATCGGGGGGCCGGTGGGGAAGATACGCAGTATTTT.

As for this clonotype: A much larger clonotype is one base distant, so this may be a read error. The V call is TRBV7-9, the J call TRBJ1-1; TRBD1 matches at 10 bases. The CDR3 spans 15 residues. CDR1 SEHNR and CDR2 FQNEAQ come from the germline V gene (reference sequence). CDR3 region: CASSLGTGENTGAFF. The CDR3 DNA reads as TGTGCCAGCAGCTTGGGGACAGGGGAGAACACTGGAGCTTTCTTT.